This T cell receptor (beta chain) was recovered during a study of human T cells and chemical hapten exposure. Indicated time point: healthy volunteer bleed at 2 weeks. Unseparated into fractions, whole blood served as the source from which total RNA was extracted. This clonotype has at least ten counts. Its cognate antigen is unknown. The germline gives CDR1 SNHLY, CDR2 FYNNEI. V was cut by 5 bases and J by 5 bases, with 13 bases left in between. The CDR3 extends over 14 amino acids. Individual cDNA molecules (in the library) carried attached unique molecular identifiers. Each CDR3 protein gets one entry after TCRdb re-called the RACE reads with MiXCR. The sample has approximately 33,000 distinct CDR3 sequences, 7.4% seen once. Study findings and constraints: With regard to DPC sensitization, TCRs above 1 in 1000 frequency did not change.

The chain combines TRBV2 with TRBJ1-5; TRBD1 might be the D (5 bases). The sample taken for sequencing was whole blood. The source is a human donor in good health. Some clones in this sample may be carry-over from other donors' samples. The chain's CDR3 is CASSPDRSDQPQHF. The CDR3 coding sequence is TGTGCCAGCAGTCCCGACAGATCGGATCAGCCCCAGCATTTT. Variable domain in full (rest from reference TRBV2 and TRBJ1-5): EPEVTQTPSHQVTQMGQEVILRCVPISNHLYFYWYRQILGQKVEFLVSFYNNEISEKSEIFDDQFSVERPDGSNFTLKIRSTKLEDSAMYFCASSPDRSDQPQHFGDGTRLSIL.